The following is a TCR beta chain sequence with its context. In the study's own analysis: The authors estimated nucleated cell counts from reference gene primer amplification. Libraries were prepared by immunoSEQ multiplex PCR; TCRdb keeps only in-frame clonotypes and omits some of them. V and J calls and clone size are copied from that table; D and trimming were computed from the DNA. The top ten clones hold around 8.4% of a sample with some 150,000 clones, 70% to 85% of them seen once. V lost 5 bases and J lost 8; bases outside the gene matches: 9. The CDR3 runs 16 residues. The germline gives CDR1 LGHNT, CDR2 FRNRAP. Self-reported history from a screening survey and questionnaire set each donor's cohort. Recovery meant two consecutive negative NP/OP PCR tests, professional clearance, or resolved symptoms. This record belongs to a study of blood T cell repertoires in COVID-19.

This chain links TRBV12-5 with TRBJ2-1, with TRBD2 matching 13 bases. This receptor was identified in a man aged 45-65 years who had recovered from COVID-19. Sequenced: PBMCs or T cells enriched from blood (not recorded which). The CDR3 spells CASGTGTSGAPHEQFF. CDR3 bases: TGTGCTAGTGGTACCGGGACTAGCGGGGCCCCACATGAGCAGTTCTTC.